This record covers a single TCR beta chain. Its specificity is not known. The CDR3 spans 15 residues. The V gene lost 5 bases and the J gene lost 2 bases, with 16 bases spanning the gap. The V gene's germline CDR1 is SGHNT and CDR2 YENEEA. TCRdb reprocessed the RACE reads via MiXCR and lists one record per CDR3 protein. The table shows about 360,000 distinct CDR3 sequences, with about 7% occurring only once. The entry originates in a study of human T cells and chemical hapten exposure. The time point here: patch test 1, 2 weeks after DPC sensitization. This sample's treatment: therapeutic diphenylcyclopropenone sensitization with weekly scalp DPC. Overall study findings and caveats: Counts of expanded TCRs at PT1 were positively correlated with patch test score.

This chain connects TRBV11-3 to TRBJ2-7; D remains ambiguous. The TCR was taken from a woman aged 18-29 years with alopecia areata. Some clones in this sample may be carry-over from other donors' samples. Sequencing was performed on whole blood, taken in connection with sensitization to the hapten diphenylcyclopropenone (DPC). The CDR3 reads CASSPPGSRAYEQYF. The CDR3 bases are TGTGCCAGCAGCCCCCCGGGTAGCCGTGCCTACGAGCAGTACTTC.